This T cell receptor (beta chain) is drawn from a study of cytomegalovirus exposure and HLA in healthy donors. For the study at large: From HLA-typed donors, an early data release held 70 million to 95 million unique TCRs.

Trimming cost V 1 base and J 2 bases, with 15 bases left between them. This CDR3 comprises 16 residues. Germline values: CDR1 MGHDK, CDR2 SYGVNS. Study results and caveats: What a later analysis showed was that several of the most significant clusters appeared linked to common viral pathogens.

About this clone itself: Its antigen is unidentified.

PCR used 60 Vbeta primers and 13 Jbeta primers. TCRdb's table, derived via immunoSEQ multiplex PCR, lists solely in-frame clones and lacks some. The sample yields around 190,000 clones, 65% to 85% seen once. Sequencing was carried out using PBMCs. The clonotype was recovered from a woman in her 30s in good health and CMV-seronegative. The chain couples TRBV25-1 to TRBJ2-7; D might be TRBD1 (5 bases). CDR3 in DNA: TGTGCCAGCAGTGAATGGGCAGGGTCGGTGGCCTACGAGCAGTACTTC. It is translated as CASSEWAGSVAYEQYF.